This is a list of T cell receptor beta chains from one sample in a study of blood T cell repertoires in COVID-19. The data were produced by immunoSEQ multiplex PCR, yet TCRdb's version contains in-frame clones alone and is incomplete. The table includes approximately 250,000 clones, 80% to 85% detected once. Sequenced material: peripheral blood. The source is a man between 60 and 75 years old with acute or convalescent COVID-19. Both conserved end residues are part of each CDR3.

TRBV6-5 CASRDFQETQYF
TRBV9 CASSFPGNTGELFF
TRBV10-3 CATTRTGGMNTEAFF
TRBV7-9 CASSPGQIFSYNEQFF
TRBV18 CASSPREFSGANVLTF
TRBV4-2 CASSQVGGNTEAFF
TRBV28 CASRHASEQGSSGNTIYF
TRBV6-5 CASSYNADVNYGYTF
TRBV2 CASSTTSGELTGELFF
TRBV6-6 CASRKAGGGETQYF
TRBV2 CASSDSTGGVYGYTF
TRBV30 CAWSVTRRGAGNTIYF
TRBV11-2 CASSLGSLASRVVEQFF
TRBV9 CASSAQQGSNEKLFF
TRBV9 CASSLVGRSSGANVLTF
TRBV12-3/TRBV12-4 CASSSQVQETQYF
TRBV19 CASSITGRGGTDTQYF
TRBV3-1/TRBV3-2 CASSHVGGPTSTPNEKLFF
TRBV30 CAWSPGQGRPYQPQHF
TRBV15 CATSGVGVGDSPLHF
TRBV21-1 CASSLRRQGVGYTF
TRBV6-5 CASSLTTYEQYF
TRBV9 CASSPRGLASGINEQFF
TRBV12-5 CASGSGQLAYEQYF
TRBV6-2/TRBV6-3 CASSYSTDNEQFF
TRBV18 CASTKTAGGTYNEQFF
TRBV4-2 CASSQHEGTMNTEAFF